The present entry profiles one TCR beta chain with its context. The V gene's germline CDR1 is SGHVS and CDR2 FNYEAQ. Unmatched junction bases numbered 11, after V lost 3 bases and J lost 5 bases. This CDR3 is built from 17 residues. This entry belongs to a study of blood T cell repertoires in COVID-19. At the level of the study: Donors in the United States, Italy and Spain gave samples during acute or convalescent COVID-19. Sources were T cells, B-cell-depleted T cells, or PBMCs; the material itself was cDNA or gDNA.

In the original workflow: Reference gene primers were amplified, and this amplification served to estimate nucleated cell counts. Clones were sequenced by immunoSEQ multiplex PCR, and TCRdb holds only the in-frame ones, with some missing. V and J calls and clone size are as listed in that table; D and trimming were resolved from the DNA. This table holds fewer than 30,000 clones, about 85% found once. The TCR was taken from a man aged 50 to 59 with active or convalescent COVID-19. The sequenced material came from peripheral blood. This rearrangement joins TRBV7-6 to TRBJ2-5, with TRBD2 matching 11 bases. CDR3 sequence reads: CASSLDTLAGGGETQYF. The CDR3 bases are TGTGCCAGCAGCTTGGACACATTAGCGGGAGGGGGGGAGACCCAGTACTTC. The full variable domain, rest sourced from reference TRBV7-6 and TRBJ2-5, is GAGVSQSPRYKVTKRGQDVALRCDPISGHVSLYWYRQALGQGPEFLTYFNYEAQQDKSGLPNDRFSAERPEGSISTLTIQRTEQRDSAMYRCASSLDTLAGGGETQYFGPGTRLLVL.